The clone carrying this TCR beta chain appeared a single time. This entry belongs to a study of blood T cell repertoires in COVID-19. Study details: The United States, Italy and Spain supplied acute and convalescent COVID-19 samples.

V lost 3 bases and J lost 6, with 12 bases in between. The CDR3 is 14 amino acids. The germline V gene has CDR1 SNHLY and CDR2 FYNNEI. TCRdb keeps only in-frame clones here, not all; method: immunoSEQ multiplex PCR. This sample carries roughly 120,000 clones, 60% to 85% of them seen once, and the ten largest clones take approximately 2.4%. Sequenced input: peripheral blood. V is TRBV2 and J is TRBJ1-5; possibly TRBD1 for D (6 bases). The TCR sequence derives from a man between 65 and 85 years old with acute or convalescent COVID-19. The CDR3 is CASSDLEGGQPQHF. The CDR3 region has the DNA TGTGCCAGCAGTGACCTCGAAGGGGGTCAGCCCCAGCATTTT.